Sequencing of this T cell receptor (beta chain) was carried out in a study of blood T cells in healthy people across ages. CDR3 length equals 13 residues. Germline CDR1 is SQVTM and CDR2 is ANQGSEA. V shed 5 bases and J 10 bases; nucleotides not matched to a gene: 6. This clonotype was observed a few times. Whenever a sample was processed, at least 6.5 million PBMCs were isolated. With a J-beta primer mix and a sample-barcoded 5' primer, a second PCR ran about 6 to 11 cycles. TCRdb reprocessed the 5' RACE reads via MiXCR and lists one record per CDR3 protein. The table has roughly 1.4 million distinct CDR3 sequences, around 59% seen once.

The sequence was obtained from a young man in good health. Sequencing was done on a sample of blood. The V call is TRBV29-1, the J call TRBJ1-4; 11 bases match TRBD1. The CDR3 region is CSVPGGQGGKLFF. The CDR3 bases are TGCAGCGTTCCAGGGGGACAGGGGGGAAAACTGTTTTTT. Variable domain in full (rest from reference TRBV29-1 and TRBJ1-4): SAVISQKPSRDICQRGTSLTIQCQVDSQVTMMFWYRQQPGQSLTLIATANQGSEATYESGFVIDKFPISRPNLTFSTLTVSNMSPEDSSIYLCSVPGGQGGKLFFGSGTQLSVL.